This TCR beta chain is drawn from a study of graft-versus-host responses after intestinal transplantation (dated by TCRdb to 2020 to 2022). Regarding the study in general: The transplants that recipients got were multivisceral, liver-intestinal, or isolated intestinal. Alloreactive clones were identified by sequencing pre-transplant mixed lymphocyte reaction products and comparing them with unstimulated pre-transplant donor and recipient T cells. The cohort enrolled 24 intestinal transplant recipients, one of whom was a retransplant, and a few patients without pretransplant specimens were excluded. Bulk TCR-beta CDR3 sequencing was used to track graft-versus-host and host-versus-graft alloreactive T cell clones in the graft, circulation and bone marrow after intestinal transplantation. Rather than being sequenced by the commercial service, samples from a few later patients were sequenced in-house on an Illumina MiSeq and processed with MiXCR. All recipients received anti-thymocyte globulin induction followed by maintenance tacrolimus and steroids for roughly 3 years. Donor T cell macrochimerism was defined as a peak of at least 4% donor T cells among recipient peripheral blood mononuclear cells.

The CDR3 goes from the cysteine to the phenylalanine over 11 residues. Only the CDR3 part of the read is kept: 33 bases, read in frame from the first base. Per the germline V gene, MGHDK is the CDR1 and SYGVNS is the CDR2. Details on this clone: Its antigen remains unidentified. The junction and the germline gene differ at one end; a read error may be behind it.

What the work shows at the level of the full study, not this receptor alone: Early after transplant, declines in HvG clones were associated with peak levels of circulating GvH clones. Conclusions were limited by the relatively low number and heterogeneity of intestinal transplant patients. High GvH to HvG T cell clonal ratios were observed in the allografts of patients with donor T cell macrochimerism. GvH clones turned up in recipient bone marrow, with some appearing earlier in ileal mucosa or blood, a pattern consistent with an intestinal mucosal origin.

The sample's time point label, decoded: cells obtained before transplantation from donor or recipient. CD3+CD4+ and CD3+CD8+ populations were FACS-sorted from unstimulated pre-transplant donor and recipient cells taken from spleen or lymph nodes. Libraries came from the immunoSEQ multiplex PCR assay. For most patients, genomic DNA was isolated with the Qiagen DNeasy Blood and Tissue Kit and shipped frozen to Adaptive Biotechnologies for TCR sequencing. For most patients, genomic DNA was subjected to high-throughput TCR-beta CDR3 sequencing by Adaptive Biotechnologies. As for the authors' bioinformatics: TCR sequencing data for 18 patients were retrieved from Adaptive's ImmunoSEQ software; three other patients were processed with MiXCR and VDJtools. To correct CD4 versus CD8 sorting errors, sequences present in both subsets at a frequency ratio below 5:1 were removed. CDR3 nucleotide sequences shared by donor and recipient were removed because the origin of these sequences could not be assigned. At least 2-fold expansion over unstimulated cells and a minimum CFSE-low frequency of 0.002% (template counts) or 0.001% (read counts) were required for clones to be classified as alloreactive. A clone was considered mappable if detected in the sequenced pre-transplant spleen, lymph node, or MLR CFSE-low populations of the donor or recipient. The cumulative frequency of alloreactive clones was calculated as a percentage of all sequences, weighted by copy number. TCRdb limited this immuneACCESS table to in-frame rearrangements with V and J called. A share of clones is missing; checked studies link under half to unresolved V genes, and the rest is unexplained. V and J calls and clone size are those listed in that table; D and trimming were worked out from the DNA. The sample data list 80,000 to 90,000 clones, and around 90% of these were observed just once. The ten largest clones represent 0.095% to 0.11% of the sample.

The sequence derives from a human donor who received an intestinal transplant. The chain is made from TRBV25-1 and TRBJ1-2, with TRBD1 identical over 9 junction bases. The sample consisted of unstimulated CD4+ T cells sorted from spleen or lymph node cells, taken before intestinal transplant. The CDR3 reads CASSGRQGVSF. The bases are TGTGCCAGCAGTGGCCGACAGGGGGTCTCGTTC.